This T cell receptor beta chain is from a study of shared clonotypes between healthy human individuals. Study-wide points: Clonotype sharing across several donors was observed for around 4.5% of naive CD4 clonotypes. Rarefaction indicated that sorted-subset sequencing remained incomplete although depth was large. What naive subsets generally showed was a larger estimated richness than memory subsets showed.

A word on this clone: Antigen: not known.

Clones were sequenced by immunoSEQ multiplex PCR, and TCRdb holds only the in-frame ones, with some missing. The sample carries about 1 million clones, around 74% recorded once. J gave up 3 bases and V 4 bases, and 5 bases lay outside the gene matches. The CDR3 loop spans 16 amino acids. Germline CDR1 is PRHDT and CDR2 is FYEKMQ (reference sequence). This chain links TRBV13 with TRBJ1-6; 8 bases match TRBD1. The clonotype comes from a man aged 18 to 30 in good health. The specimen sequenced was memory CD4+ T cells sorted from blood. Subset described: CD45RA-negative fraction. Here the CDR3 DNA reads TGTGCCAGCAGCTATGACAGGGGTGGCTATAATTCACCCCTCCACTTT. Translated: CASSYDRGGYNSPLHF.